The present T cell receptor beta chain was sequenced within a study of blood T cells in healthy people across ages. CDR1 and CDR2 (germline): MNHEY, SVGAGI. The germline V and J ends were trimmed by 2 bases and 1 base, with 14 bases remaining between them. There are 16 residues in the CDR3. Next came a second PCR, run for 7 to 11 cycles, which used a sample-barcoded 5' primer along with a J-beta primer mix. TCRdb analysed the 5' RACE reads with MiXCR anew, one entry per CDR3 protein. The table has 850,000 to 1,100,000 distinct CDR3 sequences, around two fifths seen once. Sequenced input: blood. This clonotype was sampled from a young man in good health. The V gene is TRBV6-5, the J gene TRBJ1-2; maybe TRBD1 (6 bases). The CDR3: CASSYGPGAFNYGYTF. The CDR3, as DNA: TGTGCCAGCAGTTACGGTCCAGGGGCCTTTAACTATGGCTACACCTTC.